The T cell receptor (beta chain) under discussion was sequenced for a study of shared clonotypes between healthy human individuals. Study-wide results and limits: It was anticipated that sequencing depth would influence how many clonotypes donors shared.

Concerning this clone itself: Its antigen is not identified.

The CDR3 runs to 15 residues. CDR1 SGHVS and CDR2 FQNEAQ come from the germline V gene. With 1 base removed from V and 4 bases from J, the gap between germline ends came to 13 bases. It was into CD45RA+ naive and CD45RA-negative memory subsets that the CD4+ cells were split. Genomic DNA from each subset was divided evenly over several immunoSEQ plates. The data were produced by immunoSEQ multiplex PCR, yet TCRdb's version contains in-frame clones alone and is incomplete. This sample yields approximately 1,000,000 clones, of which around three quarters are seen a single time; approximately 0.56% belongs to the top ten.

The sequence was collected from a man aged 18 to 30 in good health. Some clones in this sample may be carry-over from other donors' samples. Sequenced input: memory CD4+ T cells from PBMCs. The subset: CD45RA-negative fraction. The rearrangement links TRBV7-8 to TRBJ1-1; D perhaps matches TRBD1 (5 bases). CDR3 in DNA: TGTGCCAGCAGCTTAGGACGGGGCGTAGGCACTGAAGCTTTCTTT. Its translation: CASSLGRGVGTEAFF.